Below, one T cell receptor (beta chain) is given with its context. The antigen is unknown. V shed 2 bases and J shed 4 bases, with 9 bases lying between them. The CDR3 has 13 amino acids. Looked up from germline, CDR1 is SGDLS and CDR2 is YYNGEE. The data were taken from a study of cytomegalovirus exposure and HLA in healthy donors. The PCR contained 60 Vbeta and 13 Jbeta primers. Repertoires were generated with immunoSEQ multiplex PCR, while TCRdb's copy carries only in-frame clones and drops some. The data show tens of thousands of clones, around 64% seen once. Findings and caveats of the study: A later analysis reported that several of the most significant clusters appeared to be linked to common viral pathogens, among them Epstein-Barr virus. Data from an earlier analysis indicated that most TCR beta V segments were productive either about 90% or about 30% of the time. Versus the roughly 640-donor mean, an Asian-associated ancestry cluster reportedly showed fewer N-insertions in a later analysis. The classifier reportedly diagnosed cytomegalovirus status with high sensitivity and specificity.

Sequencing was carried out using PBMCs. The rearrangement joins TRBV9 to TRBJ1-1, with D unresolved. The clonotype comes from a man aged 25-45 years in good health and CMV-seronegative. As DNA, the CDR3 is TGTGCCAGCAGCGTGGCACAGCTCACTGAAGCTTTCTTT. Its protein product is CASSVAQLTEAFF.